This T cell receptor beta chain is from a study of T cell repertoires in cytomegalovirus infection. Whole-study context: Evidence of both CMV infection and a matching HLA type came from public TCR beta signatures.

As regards this clonotype: No antigen is known for it.

TCRdb re-called the reads through MiXCR, storing one row per CDR3 protein. Among some 920,000 distinct CDR3 sequences, around 31% were seen once, and the ten largest hold over 13%. Study-wide results and limits: Pooled public TCR beta family frequency picked out CMV carriers with the relevant HLA.

This TCR came from a human donor in good health (CMV status not recorded). Some clones in this sample may be carry-over from other donors' samples. The specimen was cultured CD8+ T cells from PBMCs, collected from culture after CMV antigen stimulation.

CDR3 nucleotides: TGCAGTGCTAGATCTCCAACGGGGACAGTATTTGATCAGCCCCAGCATTTT. It yields the protein CSARSPTGTVFDQPQHF. The V gene is TRBV20-1, the J gene TRBJ1-5, with 7 bases aligning to TRBD1. The CDR3 length is 17 residues. The germline CDR1 and CDR2 sequences are DFQATT and SNEGSKA (reference sequence). V lost 2 bases to trimming and J lost 5 bases; unmatched junction nucleotides: 15.